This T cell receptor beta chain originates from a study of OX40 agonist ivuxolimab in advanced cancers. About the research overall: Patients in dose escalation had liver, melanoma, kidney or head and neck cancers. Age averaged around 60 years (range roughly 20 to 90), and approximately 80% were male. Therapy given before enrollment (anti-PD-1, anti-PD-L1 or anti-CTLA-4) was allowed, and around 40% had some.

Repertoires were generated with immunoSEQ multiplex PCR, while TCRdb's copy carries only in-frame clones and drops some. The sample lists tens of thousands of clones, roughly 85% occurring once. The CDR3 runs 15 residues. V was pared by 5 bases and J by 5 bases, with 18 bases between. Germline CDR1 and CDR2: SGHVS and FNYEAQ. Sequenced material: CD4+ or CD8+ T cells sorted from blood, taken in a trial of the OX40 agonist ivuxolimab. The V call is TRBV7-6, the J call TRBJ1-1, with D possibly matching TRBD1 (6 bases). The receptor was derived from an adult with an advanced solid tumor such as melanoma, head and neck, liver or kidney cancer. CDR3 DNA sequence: TGTGCCAGCAGCGACAATACAGGGTTCCAAACTGAAGCTTTCTTT. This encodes CASSDNTGFQTEAFF.